These T cell receptor beta chains were read from a single sample in a study of T-cell memory formation after mild COVID-19. TCRdb reanalysed the 5' RACE reads using MiXCR and keeps one entry per CDR3 protein. The repertoire holds over 15,000 distinct CDR3 sequences, with 23% as singletons. The sequenced sample was PBMCs or a T cell subset sorted from them (not recorded which). The receptors derive from a man younger than 35 who had mild COVID-19 (a few samples of this study predate the infection). Cell type and time point are not known. The CDR3 runs from the conserved cysteine through the conserved F or W.

V gene,J gene,CDR3 protein
TRBV5-1,TRBJ2-1,CASTHVPTGEAEQFF
TRBV11-2,TRBJ2-1,CASSLNGNEQFF
TRBV5-6,TRBJ1-1,CASSFRMNTEAFF
TRBV9,TRBJ1-1,CASSAPGQWDTEAFF
TRBV5-1,TRBJ2-1,CASSLISGTYNEQFF
TRBV4-1,TRBJ2-2,CASSPRGVGELFF
TRBV6-2/TRBV6-3,TRBJ2-7,CASTFPGYEQYF
TRBV6-5,TRBJ2-3,CASSPHRGRADTQYF
TRBV7-6,TRBJ2-5,CASSPWTGGGETQYF
TRBV4-1,TRBJ2-2,CASSLRDPTSLNTGELFF
TRBV27,TRBJ1-2,CASSSYRDSTTNGYTF
TRBV6-2/TRBV6-3,TRBJ2-1,CASSWTDLLVNEQFF
TRBV15,TRBJ1-3,CATSRDQRAGNTIYF
TRBV5-8,TRBJ2-7,CASSGDGGRREQYF
TRBV14,TRBJ2-7,CASGETSYEQYF
TRBV21-1,TRBJ1-5,CASSKAGTINQPQHF
TRBV28,TRBJ1-5,CASRLPGHSQPQHF
TRBV4-3,TRBJ2-2,CASSQRLNTNTGELFF
TRBV4-1,TRBJ2-3,CASSRGTIPQYF
TRBV7-9,TRBJ2-7,CASSLVGTGPHEQYF
TRBV7-2,TRBJ1-1,CASSFRPPSGGGAFF
TRBV12-5,TRBJ1-2,CASGLVLHTF
TRBV5-1,TRBJ1-1,CASSLRQGRNTEAFF
TRBV20-1,TRBJ1-2,CRGDARSSNYGYTF
TRBV19,TRBJ2-3,CASTRTSADTQYF
TRBV7-9,TRBJ1-3,CASSRAGAGNTIYF
TRBV4-1,TRBJ2-7,CASSQGRGRGSEQYF
TRBV11-2,TRBJ1-2,CASSLWTGNYGYTF
TRBV5-1,TRBJ2-3,CASSEWGSLDTQYF
TRBV15,TRBJ2-7,CATSRGYEQYF
TRBV4-3,TRBJ2-1,CASSQVVLNPSSGEQFF
TRBV7-8,TRBJ1-2,CASSLAYSWGYTF
TRBV2,TRBJ1-2,CASNPLGDGYTF
TRBV18,TRBJ1-5,CASSSEIRGEDQPQHF
TRBV10-2,TRBJ2-7,CASSESGRGAYEQYF
TRBV5-1,TRBJ2-5,CASSLHDPLWGTQYF
TRBV7-9,TRBJ2-2,CASSARDRGLKGELFF
TRBV4-3,TRBJ1-5,CASSQDGVSNQPQHF
TRBV4-1,TRBJ1-2,CASSLLRTANYGYTF
TRBV11-2,TRBJ1-4,CASTYREEREKLFF
TRBV6-2/TRBV6-3,TRBJ2-7,CASSPLYEQYF
TRBV7-9,TRBJ2-1,CASSLLLAGVNEQFF
TRBV12-3/TRBV12-4,TRBJ1-1,CASSLLQGGRTEAFF
TRBV7-2,TRBJ2-5,CASSLTSGGETQYF
TRBV10-3,TRBJ1-2,CAISTDAGTMYGYTF
TRBV7-2,TRBJ1-2,CASSPATDLYGYTF
TRBV12-3/TRBV12-4,TRBJ2-1,CASSLRISGNEQFF